These T cell receptor beta chains were read from a single sample in a study of T cells in Graves' hyperthyroidism and ophthalmopathy. TCRdb itself ran the multiplex PCR reads through MiXCR, one entry per CDR3 protein. In the table there are more than 500,000 distinct CDR3 sequences, approximately 14% of which are singletons. Sequencing used blood. The receptor source for this set is a woman aged 40 to 49 with Graves' hyperthyroidism. CDR3s include the opening cysteine and the closing phenylalanine or tryptophan. A D gene is named only where the DNA matches it firmly. A row's size may be missing; if present it is once, few, many or a size class.

CDR3 protein	CDR3 DNA	V gene	J gene	clone size	D gene
CASRGLAGSNEQFF	TGTGCCAGCAGAGGACTAGCGGGATCCAATGAGCAGTTCTTC	TRBV28	TRBJ2-1	NA	TRBD2
CSARRQTQETQYF	TGCAGTGCTAGAAGACAGACCCAAGAGACCCAGTACTTC	TRBV20-1	TRBJ2-5	many	NA
CASSQGSGSSADTQYF	TGTGCCAGCAGCCAAGGGAGCGGGAGCTCGGCAGATACGCAGTATTTT	TRBV4-2	TRBJ2-3	NA	TRBD2
CASSQRTGWVAGANVLTF	TGTGCCAGCAGCCAGCGGACAGGGTGGGTAGCTGGGGCCAACGTCCTGACTTTC	TRBV9	TRBJ2-6	few	TRBD1
CASSTLTGKEDTF	TGTGCCAGCAGTACCTTGACAGGGAAGGAAGACACCTTC	TRBV25-1	TRBJ1-2	few	TRBD1
CASTRSGYRETQYF	TGTGCCAGCACCAGATCAGGGTATCGAGAGACCCAGTACTTC	TRBV2	TRBJ2-5	many	NA
CSVESDNNYGYTF	TGCAGCGTTGAAAGTGACAACAACTATGGCTACACCTTC	TRBV29-1	TRBJ1-2	many	NA
CSVRQGDTEAFF	TGCAGCGTGCGTCAGGGAGACACTGAAGCTTTCTTT	TRBV29-1	TRBJ1-1	many	NA
CSGGNSYEQYF	TGCAGCGGGGGAAATTCCTACGAGCAGTACTTC	TRBV29-1	TRBJ2-7	few	NA
CASSQVYVEAGGYEQYF	TGCGCCAGCAGCCAAGTCTACGTTGAAGCGGGTGGGTACGAGCAGTACTTC	TRBV4-1	TRBJ2-7	few	NA
CASTGMSDQPQHF	TGTGCCAGCACGGGGATGAGCGATCAGCCCCAGCATTTT	TRBV2	TRBJ1-5	many	NA
CATSDSVDRVPDTQYF	TGTGCCACCAGTGATTCAGTGGACAGGGTTCCAGATACGCAGTATTTT	TRBV24-1	TRBJ2-3	NA	TRBD1
CASSRKLGSYEQYF	TGTGCCAGCAGCCGGAAACTGGGCTCCTACGAGCAGTACTTC	TRBV6-1	TRBJ2-7	few	NA
CASSLVAKETQYF	TGTGCCAGCAGCTTAGTTGCCAAAGAGACCCAGTACTTC	TRBV7-9	TRBJ2-5	few	NA
CASSYRSMGNQPQHF	TGTGCCAGCAGTTACAGAAGTATGGGCAATCAGCCCCAGCATTTT	TRBV6-6	TRBJ1-5	many	NA
CASSQWTEYGYTF	TGTGCCAGCAGTCAGTGGACGGAATATGGCTACACCTTC	TRBV27	TRBJ1-2	NA	NA
CASKRVAGRREQFF	TGTGCCAGCAAGAGGGTAGCGGGAAGGCGGGAGCAGTTCTTC	TRBV2	TRBJ2-1	NA	TRBD2
CASSSPTGGVQPQHF	TGTGCCAGCAGTTCTCCTACAGGGGGCGTCCAGCCCCAGCATTTT	TRBV28	TRBJ1-5	NA	TRBD1
CASSEDRINEKLFF	TGTGCCAGCAGTGAAGACAGGATTAATGAAAAACTGTTTTTT	TRBV6-1	TRBJ1-4	many	NA
CAWSVKAGLEAFF	TGTGCCTGGAGTGTAAAGGCGGGACTTGAAGCTTTCTTT	TRBV30	TRBJ1-1	few	NA
CASSLRTAPGQRNEQFF	TGTGCCAGCAGCTTAAGAACCGCTCCGGGACAGAGGAATGAGCAGTTCTTC	TRBV7-3	TRBJ2-1	few	TRBD1
CASREDYPPYNEQFF	TGTGCCAGCAGGGAAGACTATCCCCCCTACAATGAGCAGTTCTTC	TRBV2	TRBJ2-1	many	NA
CASRDTNYEQYF	TGTGCCAGCAGGGACACCAACTACGAGCAGTACTTC	TRBV6-1	TRBJ2-7	few	NA
CASSLADPPNQETQYF	TGCGCCAGCAGCCTCGCGGACCCCCCGAACCAAGAGACCCAGTACTTC	TRBV4-1	TRBJ2-5	NA	NA
CASSTKVSGGVSYNEQFF	TGCGCCAGCAGCACGAAGGTTAGCGGGGGCGTATCCTACAATGAGCAGTTCTTC	TRBV5-1	TRBJ2-1	many	TRBD2
CASSFTGTGSEQYF	TGTGCCAGCAGCTTCACCGGGACAGGGTCCGAGCAGTACTTC	TRBV9	TRBJ2-7	few	TRBD1
CASSVGGRDHEQYF	TGTGCCAGCAGCGTAGGGGGGCGGGACCACGAGCAGTACTTC	TRBV9	TRBJ2-7	many	NA
CASSLELMLAATGELFF	TGTGCCAGCAGCTTAGAATTAATGCTAGCGGCCACCGGGGAGCTGTTTTTT	TRBV11-3	TRBJ2-2	few	TRBD2
CASSYLDRGDEQFF	TGTGCCAGCAGTTACCTCGACAGGGGCGATGAGCAGTTCTTC	TRBV6-6	TRBJ2-1	NA	TRBD1
CSARLAENTGELFF	TGCAGTGCAAGACTAGCGGAGAACACCGGGGAGCTGTTTTTT	TRBV20-1	TRBJ2-2	NA	TRBD2
CASSFGRLAYEQYF	TGTGCCAGCAGCTTTGGGCGGTTAGCCTACGAGCAGTACTTC	TRBV7-2	TRBJ2-7	many	NA
CASRSGTGGDNEQFF	TGTGCCAGCAGATCTGGGACAGGGGGAGACAATGAGCAGTTCTTC	TRBV6-2/TRBV6-3	TRBJ2-1	NA	TRBD1
CASSFSESNQPQHF	TGTGCCAGCAGTTTTTCCGAGAGCAATCAGCCCCAGCATTTT	TRBV12-3/TRBV12-4	TRBJ1-5	many	NA
CASRDYSDYEQYF	TGTGCCAGCAGGGACTATTCCGACTACGAGCAGTACTTC	TRBV28	TRBJ2-7	many	NA
CASIPGQGAGVNTEAFF	TGTGCCAGCATTCCGGGACAGGGGGCGGGGGTGAACACTGAAGCTTTCTTT	TRBV6-1	TRBJ1-1	few	TRBD1
CASSSAAAISYEQYF	TGTGCCAGCAGCTCCGCAGCAGCGATCTCCTACGAGCAGTACTTC	TRBV13	TRBJ2-7	many	NA
CASSATSANTGELFF	TGTGCCAGCAGCGCGACTAGCGCAAACACCGGGGAGCTGTTTTTT	TRBV5-5	TRBJ2-2	NA	TRBD2
CASSPRQGAFSGYTF	TGTGCCAGCAGTCCCCGACAGGGGGCTTTTTCCGGCTACACCTTC	TRBV12-3/TRBV12-4	TRBJ1-2	many	TRBD1
CAISPETAGNEKLFF	TGTGCCATCAGTCCTGAGACAGCCGGTAATGAAAAACTGTTTTTT	TRBV10-3	TRBJ1-4	few	NA
CSAGKTGNEQFF	TGCAGTGCCGGAAAGACAGGGAATGAGCAGTTCTTC	TRBV20-1	TRBJ2-1	many	TRBD1